This passage covers 3 T cell receptor beta chains from one sample sequenced in a study of graft-versus-host responses after intestinal transplantation. TCRdb keeps only in-frame clones here, not all; method: immunoSEQ multiplex PCR. This sample has tens of thousands of clones, with less than 95% found just once. The antigens of these receptors remain unknown. The sequencing used unstimulated CD4+ T cells sorted from spleen or lymph node cells, collected before transplant. The receptors originated from a human donor who was the organ donor for an intestinal transplant.

The V and J genes are TRBV5-1 and TRBJ2-5; 7 bases agree with TRBD1. Germline lookup yields CDR1 SGHRS and CDR2 YFSETQ. This CDR3 contains 14 residues. J lost 3 bases, V lost 1 base, and 3 bases had no gene match. Written as DNA, the CDR3 is TGCGCCAGCAGCTTGTGGGACAGCAAAGAGACCCAGTACTTC. Protein product: CASSLWDSKETQYF.

J is TRBJ2-7 and V is TRBV5-6, with TRBD1 identical over 8 bases. The CDR3 has 16 amino acids. With 4 bases clipped from V and 4 bases from J, the junction kept 13 bases outside the gene matches. The V gene's germline CDR1 is SGHDT and CDR2 YYEEEE. CDR3 coding DNA: TGTGCCAGCAGCCCGCTCCGGGACAGGAAGGGGTACGAGCAGTACTTC. Translated, it gives CASSPLRDRKGYEQYF.

Notes on this clone: The CDR3 does not close with the conserved phenylalanine or tryptophan, likely indicating a read error. V gene TRBV6-4 combines with J gene TRBJ1-6; D ambiguous. Trimming shortened V by 3 bases and J by 7 bases, and 13 bases separated the two germline ends. The CDR3 extends over 15 amino acids. Looked up from germline, CDR1 is MRHNA and CDR2 is SNTAGT. The CDR3, as DNA: TGTGCCAGCAGTGAGCAACTAGGGCTGAATTCACCCCTCCACTCT. As protein: CASSEQLGLNSPLHS.